Given below is one TCR beta chain in context. Its antigen remains unidentified. At the DNA level, this CDR3 is encoded by other sequences in the same sample as well. Produced via immunoSEQ multiplex PCR; TCRdb's table is partial and in-frame only. The sample carries some 170,000 clones, 80% to 90% recorded once. The donors were part of the 120-subject validation cohort, which stood apart from the roughly 640-subject first cohort. These data are taken from a study of cytomegalovirus exposure and HLA in healthy donors. Study-wide findings and caveats: Rare sequences made up most TCRs, while some public TCRs were found in many donors. Altogether, 160 or so TCR beta chains were recorded as cytomegalovirus-associated. Later, an analysis found that TCR clusters from the first cohort tended to co-occur in the 90 to 150 validation repertoires.

The CDR3 loop spans 12 amino acids. V was trimmed by 4 bases and J by 1 base, leaving 3 bases between them. Germline-derived CDR1 and CDR2 are MDHEN and SYDVKM. Sequenced input: PBMCs. The sequence was obtained from a woman aged 25 to 39 in good health and CMV-seronegative. The chain has TRBV28 and TRBJ2-3; D is uncertain. Here the CDR3 reads CASSSRTDTQYF. The CDR3 coding sequence is TGTGCCAGCAGTTCGCGCACAGATACGCAGTATTTT. Variable domain in full (rest from reference TRBV28 and TRBJ2-3): DVKVTQSSRYLVKRTGEKVFLECVQDMDHENMFWYRQDPGLGLRLIYFSYDVKMKEKGDIPEGYSVSREKKERFSLILESASTNQTSMYLCASSSRTDTQYFGPGTRLTVL.